One TCR beta chain is described in this entry. Germline V CDR1 and CDR2: MNHEY, SVGAGI. V lost 7 bases, J lost 0 bases, and 14 bases lay in between. The CDR3 length is 15 residues. Participants were aged roughly 18 to 89 years from some 24 US areas. Study processing details: Nucleated cell number was recorded as an estimate derived from reference gene primer amplification. Assay used: immunoSEQ multiplex PCR; TCRdb lists only in-frame clones, some missing. That table supplies the V and J calls and clone size; D and trimming were determined from the DNA. The table records over 350,000 clones, around nine tenths of them present only once. This entry belongs to a study of blood T cell repertoires in COVID-19. On the study more broadly: PBMCs, B-cell-depleted T cells, or T cells provided the cDNA or gDNA that made up the material.

The chain couples TRBV6-5 to TRBJ2-3, with D perhaps TRBD2 (5 bases). The sequenced sample was PBMCs or T cells enriched from blood (not recorded which). The receptor was isolated from a woman aged 18-29 years who had recovered from COVID-19. As DNA, the CDR3 is TGTGCCAGCACCCCGGACTTCACCAGCACAGATACGCAGTATTTT. This sequence encodes CASTPDFTSTDTQYF.